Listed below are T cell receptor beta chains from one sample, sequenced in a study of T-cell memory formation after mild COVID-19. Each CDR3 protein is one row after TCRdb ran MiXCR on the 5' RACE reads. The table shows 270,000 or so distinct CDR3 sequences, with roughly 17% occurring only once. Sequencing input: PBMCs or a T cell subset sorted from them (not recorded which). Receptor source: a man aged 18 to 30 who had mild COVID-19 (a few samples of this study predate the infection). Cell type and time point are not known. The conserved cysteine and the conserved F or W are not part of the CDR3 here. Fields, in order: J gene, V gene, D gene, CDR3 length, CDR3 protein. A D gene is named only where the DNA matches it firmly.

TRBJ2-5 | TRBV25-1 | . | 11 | ASSSPGQETQY
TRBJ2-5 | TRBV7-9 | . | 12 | ASSQRFGIETQY
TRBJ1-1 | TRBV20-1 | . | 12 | SASPGTANTEAF
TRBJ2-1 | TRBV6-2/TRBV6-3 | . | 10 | ASSSLRHTEF
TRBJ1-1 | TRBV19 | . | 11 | ASSVYRRTEAF
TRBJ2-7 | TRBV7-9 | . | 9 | ARLGHYEQY
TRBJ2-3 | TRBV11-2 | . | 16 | ASSLEGGAGTRTDTQY
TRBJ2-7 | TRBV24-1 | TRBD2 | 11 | ATAAGGSYEQY
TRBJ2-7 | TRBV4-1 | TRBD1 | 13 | ASSPTGTASYEQY
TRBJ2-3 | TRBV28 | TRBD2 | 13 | ASSSASGVQRTQY
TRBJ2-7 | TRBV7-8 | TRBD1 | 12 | ASSDYRGVYEQY
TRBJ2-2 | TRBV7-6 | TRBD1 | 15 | ASSLVKTGANTGELF
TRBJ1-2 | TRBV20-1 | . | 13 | SARYLGAELYGYT
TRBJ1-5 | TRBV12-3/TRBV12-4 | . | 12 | ASSFASGGQPQH
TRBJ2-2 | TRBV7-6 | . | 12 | ASSTNPNTGELF
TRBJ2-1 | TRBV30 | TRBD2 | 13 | AWSVLGGEFHEQF
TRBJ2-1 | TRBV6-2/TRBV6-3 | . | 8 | ASRGAQQF
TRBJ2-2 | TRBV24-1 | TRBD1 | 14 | ATSDWGTGNTGELF
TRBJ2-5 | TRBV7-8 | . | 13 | ASSLRPLTGETQY
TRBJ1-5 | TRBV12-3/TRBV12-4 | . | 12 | ASSLAAANQPQH
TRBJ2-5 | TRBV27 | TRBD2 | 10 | ASRRGIRDLF
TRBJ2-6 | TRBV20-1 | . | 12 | SAPMSSGANVLT
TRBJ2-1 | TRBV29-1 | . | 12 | STRRGGTMSEQF
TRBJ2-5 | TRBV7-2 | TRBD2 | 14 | ASSLGSGVAGRTQY
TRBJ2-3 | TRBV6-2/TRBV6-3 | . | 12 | ASSWGRETDTQY
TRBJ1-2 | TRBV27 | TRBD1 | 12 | ASSNLQGVYGYT
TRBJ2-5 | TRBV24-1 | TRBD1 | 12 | ATSDPQGTETQY
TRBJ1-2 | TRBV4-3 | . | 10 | ASSQAGFGYT
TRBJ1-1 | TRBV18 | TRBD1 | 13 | ASSLEVGGYTEAF
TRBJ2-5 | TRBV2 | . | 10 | ASSEAGETQY
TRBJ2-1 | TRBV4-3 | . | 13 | ASSPGDMAYNEQF
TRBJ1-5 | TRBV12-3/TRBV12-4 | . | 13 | ASSRDGFSNQPQH
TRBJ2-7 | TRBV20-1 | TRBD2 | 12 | SAISGANPYEQY
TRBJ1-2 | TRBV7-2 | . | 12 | ASSTRLANYGYT
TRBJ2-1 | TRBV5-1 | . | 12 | ASSLPASYNEQF
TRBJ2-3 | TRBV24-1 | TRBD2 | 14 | ATSEGPGLGTDTQY
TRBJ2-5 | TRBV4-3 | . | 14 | ASSQVGPGRQETQY
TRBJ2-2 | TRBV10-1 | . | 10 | ASSVSTGELF
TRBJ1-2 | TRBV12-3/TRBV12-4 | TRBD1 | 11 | ASSGTGVYGYT
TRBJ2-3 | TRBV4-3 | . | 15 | ASSQESVTPVVDTQY
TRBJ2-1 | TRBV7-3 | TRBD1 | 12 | ASSSGTGSNEQF
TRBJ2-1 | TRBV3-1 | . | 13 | ASSQVQGKDNEQF
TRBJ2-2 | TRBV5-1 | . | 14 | ASSFGGGPNTGELF
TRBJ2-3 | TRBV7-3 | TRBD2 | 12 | ASTNAARGDTQY
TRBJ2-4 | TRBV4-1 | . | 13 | ASSKEERWAGIQY
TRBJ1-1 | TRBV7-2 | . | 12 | ASSLAHKNTEAF
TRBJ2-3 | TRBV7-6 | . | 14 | ASSPNLASNTDTQY
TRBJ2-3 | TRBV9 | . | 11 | ASKTSGTDTQY
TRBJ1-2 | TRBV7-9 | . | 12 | ASSPTRAGNGYT
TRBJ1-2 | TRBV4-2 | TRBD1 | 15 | ASSPHGQENANYGYT
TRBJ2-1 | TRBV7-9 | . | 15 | ASSPPAEDNRHNEQF